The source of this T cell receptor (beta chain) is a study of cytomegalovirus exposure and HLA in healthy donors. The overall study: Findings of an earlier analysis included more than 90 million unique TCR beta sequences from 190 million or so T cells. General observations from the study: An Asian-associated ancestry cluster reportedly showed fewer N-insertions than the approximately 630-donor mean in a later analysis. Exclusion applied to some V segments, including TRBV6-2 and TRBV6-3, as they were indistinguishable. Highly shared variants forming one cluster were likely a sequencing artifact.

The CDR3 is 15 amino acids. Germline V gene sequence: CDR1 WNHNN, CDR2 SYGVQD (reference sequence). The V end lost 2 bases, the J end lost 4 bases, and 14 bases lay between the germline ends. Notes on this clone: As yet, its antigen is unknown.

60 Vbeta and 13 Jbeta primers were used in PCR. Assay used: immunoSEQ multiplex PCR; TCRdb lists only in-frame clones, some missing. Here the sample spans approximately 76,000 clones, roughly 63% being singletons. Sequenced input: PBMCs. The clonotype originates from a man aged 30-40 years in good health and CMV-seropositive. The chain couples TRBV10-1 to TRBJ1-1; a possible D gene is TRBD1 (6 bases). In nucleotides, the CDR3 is TGCGCCAGCAGTGAGGTCCCAGGGGAGTCCACTGAAGCTTTCTTT. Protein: CASSEVPGESTEAFF.